These 32 T cell receptor beta chains came from one sample sequenced in a study of blood T cell repertoires in COVID-19. Clones were read by immunoSEQ multiplex PCR, and TCRdb kept only the in-frame ones, dropping some. Of about 320,000 clones in the sample, roughly 90% are singletons; the top ten hold 3.9%. Material for sequencing was PBMCs or T cells enriched from blood (not recorded which). The receptors shown here come from a woman in her 30s who had been exposed to COVID-19.

This chain links TRBV18 with TRBJ2-2; 7 bases match TRBD1. The CDR3 has 15 residues. Germline assignment: CDR1 KGHSH and CDR2 LQKENI. The ends lost 1 base at V and 4 bases at J; junction bases unmatched: 3. The CDR3 spells CASSPRRGSTGELFF. As DNA, the CDR3 is TGTGCCAGCTCACCACGCAGGGGGAGCACCGGGGAGCTGTTTTTT.

V is TRBV7-3 and J is TRBJ2-5; possible D gene TRBD1, 5 bases. V was trimmed by 6 bases and J by 0 bases, leaving 8 bases between them. This CDR3 has 13 residues. In germline, CDR1 is SGHTA, CDR2 FQGTGA. CDR3 residues: CASSSGNQETQYF. The CDR3 bases are TGTGCCAGCAGTTCAGGGAACCAAGAGACCCAGTACTTC.

The rearrangement joins TRBV5-1 to TRBJ2-3; D gene unclear. V gave up 7 bases and J gave up 1 base, with 13 bases separating them. The CDR3 consists of 14 residues. The germline gives CDR1 SGHRS, CDR2 YFSETQ. For the CDR3, the DNA is TGCGCCAGCGAAGGAGACCTCGGCACAGATACGCAGTATTTT. The encoded protein is CASEGDLGTDTQYF.

The chain is built from TRBV24-1 and TRBJ1-5; TRBD1 aligns across 7 bases. Germline V lookup: CDR1 KGHDR, CDR2 SFDVKD. The V gene end was trimmed by 3 bases and the J gene end by 7 bases; junction bases not matched to a gene: 8. The length of the CDR3 is 15 residues. The CDR3 region has the DNA TGTGCCACCAGTGATCCCGACAGGGCTGGACAGCCCCAGCATTTT. This gives the protein CATSDPDRAGQPQHF.

The CDR3 spells CASSYPPEAAYEQYF. The CDR3 bases are TGTGCCAGCAGTTACCCCCCGGAGGCCGCCTACGAGCAGTACTTC. The chain uses TRBV6-2 or TRBV6-3 and TRBJ2-7; D possibly corresponds to TRBD2 (5 bases). This CDR3 region has 15 residues. Germline V gene data show CDR1 as MNHEY and CDR2 as SVGEGT. With 2 bases removed from V and 2 bases from J, the gap between germline ends came to 13 bases.

CDR3 protein: CASSLEKAGYGYTF. Written as DNA, the CDR3 is TGCGCCAGCAGCTTGGAGAAGGCAGGCTATGGCTACACCTTC. The chain uses TRBV5-1 and TRBJ1-2, with D hard to call. The ends were cut back, 0 bases at V and 4 bases at J, with 10 bases in the middle. The CDR3 has 14 residues. Germline CDR1 is SGHRS and CDR2 is YFSETQ.

The chain combines TRBV28 with TRBJ2-1, with TRBD1 identical over 7 bases. The CDR3 extends over 16 amino acids. J was trimmed by 3 bases and V by 1 base; bases with no gene match: 6. Germline V CDR1 and CDR2: MDHEN, SYDVKM. The CDR3 sequence: CASSLLKQGLYNEQFF. The DNA of the CDR3 is TGTGCCAGCAGTTTATTGAAACAGGGGCTCTACAATGAGCAGTTCTTC. The variable domain in full, with the rest retrieved from reference TRBV28 and TRBJ2-1, is DVKVTQSSRYLVKRTGEKVFLECVQDMDHENMFWYRQDPGLGLRLIYFSYDVKMKEKGDIPEGYSVSREKKERFSLILESASTNQTSMYLCASSLLKQGLYNEQFFGPGTRLTVL.

The rearrangement links TRBV30 to TRBJ1-5; 8 nucleotides align to TRBD1. The germline V gene encodes CDR1 GTSNPN and CDR2 SVGIG (reference sequence). The CDR3 consists of 14 residues. J gave up 2 bases and V 1 base, and 1 base lay outside the gene matches. The CDR3 nucleotides are TGTGCCTGGAGTGAGACAGGGGGCAATCAGCCCCAGCATTTT. It translates to CAWSETGGNQPQHF.

The chain is built from TRBV2 and TRBJ1-2; 7 bases line up with TRBD1. The trim removed 6 bases at V and 4 bases at J, leaving 2 bases unmatched. Germline V gene data show CDR1 as SNHLY and CDR2 as FYNNEI. The CDR3 runs to 12 residues. The CDR3 loop reads CASSRTGYGYTF. The CDR3 DNA sequence: TGTGCCAGCAGCCGGACAGGCTATGGCTACACCTTC. Using reference TRBV2 and TRBJ1-2 for the parts outside the CDR3, the full variable domain is EPEVTQTPSHQVTQMGQEVILRCVPISNHLYFYWYRQILGQKVEFLVSFYNNEISEKSEIFDDQFSVERPDGSNFTLKIRSTKLEDSAMYFCASSRTGYGYTFGSGTRLTVV.

As DNA, the CDR3 is TGTGCCAGCAGTTTTATAGGGGGCGGAGAGACCCAGTACTTC. Protein: CASSFIGGGETQYF. The chain recombines TRBV27 with TRBJ2-5; 7 bases agree with TRBD1. Germline CDR1 is MNHEY and CDR2 is SMNVEV (reference sequence). The V gene end was trimmed by 3 bases and the J gene end by 4 bases; junction bases not matched to a gene: 5. There are 14 residues in the CDR3.

In nucleotides, the CDR3 is TGTGCCATCAGATCAGGGGGCACTGAAGCTTTCTTT. Protein sequence: CAIRSGGTEAFF. The rearrangement links TRBV10-3 to TRBJ1-1, with TRBD1 matching over 7 bases. The germline CDR1 and CDR2 sequences are ENHRY and SYGVKD. The CDR3 sequence is 12 residues long. V was clipped by 6 bases and J by 4 bases; unmatched bases: 2.

In this sample, this clone turned up once. The chain couples TRBV5-1 to TRBJ1-1; TRBD1 agrees at 7 bases. CDR1 is SGHRS, CDR2 YFSETQ, per germline. The length of the CDR3 is 16 residues. Trimming cost V 0 bases and J 5 bases; bases outside gene matches: 10. CDR3 nucleotides: TGCGCCAGCAGCTTGGGACTGACAGGGTATTTGACTGAAGCTTTCTTT. Translated, it gives CASSLGLTGYLTEAFF.

J is TRBJ1-5 and V is TRBV9; 7 bases match TRBD1. J lost 5 bases, V lost 4 bases, and 9 bases had no gene match. This CDR3 contains 15 residues. Germline V gene sequence: CDR1 SGDLS, CDR2 YYNGEE. Written as DNA, the CDR3 is TGTGCCAGCAGCCCCAGGGGGGTCGGGCATCAGCCCCAGCATTTT. Protein product: CASSPRGVGHQPQHF.

V is TRBV28 and J is TRBJ1-2, with 7 bases matching TRBD1. CDR1 and CDR2 from the germline V gene are MDHEN and SYDVKM. This CDR3 has 14 amino acids. The V and J ends lost 2 bases and 7 bases, in that order; junction bases with no gene match: 7. The CDR3: CASSLGQEYRGYTF. Here the CDR3 DNA reads TGTGCCAGCAGTTTAGGACAGGAATATCGTGGCTACACCTTC.

The chain carries TRBV28 and TRBJ1-1; D call uncertain. Germline values: CDR1 MDHEN, CDR2 SYDVKM. V was shortened by 4 bases and J by 2 bases, with 11 bases between the two germline ends. This CDR3 has 14 amino acids. DNA for the CDR3: TGTGCCAGCAGTTCCCCCGGTGTTAACACTGAAGCTTTCTTT. Translation gives CASSSPGVNTEAFF.

The chain uses TRBV12-3 or TRBV12-4 and TRBJ2-3; D call uncertain. Trimming took off 5 bases at V and 1 base at J, with 4 bases between the two ends. The CDR3 extends over 12 amino acids. The CDR3 DNA sequence: TGTGCCAGCAGTACGGGCACAGATACGCAGTATTTT. Its translation: CASSTGTDTQYF.

Of note for this clone: Other DNA sequences in this specimen translate into the identical CDR3. V gene TRBV18 combines with J gene TRBJ1-2; D is possibly TRBD1 (5 bases). The germline CDR1 and CDR2 sequences are KGHSH and LQKENI. CDR3 length equals 14 residues. Trimming removed 3 bases from V and 2 bases from J, with 10 bases in between. The CDR3 protein is CASSPQGNNYGYTF. CDR3 bases: TGTGCCAGCTCACCGCAGGGTAACAACTATGGCTACACCTTC. Together with reference TRBV18 and TRBJ1-2, the CDR3 gives the full variable domain: NAGVMQNPRHLVRRRGQEARLRCSPMKGHSHVYWYRQLPEEGLKFMVYLQKENIIDESGMPKERFSAEFPKEGPSILRIQQVVRGDSAAYFCASSPQGNNYGYTFGSGTRLTVV.

The chain carries TRBV5-6 and TRBJ1-1; TRBD1 matches 8 bases. Germline values: CDR1 SGHDT, CDR2 YYEEEE. The ends lost 4 bases at V and 5 bases at J; junction bases unmatched: 7. The CDR3 extends over 14 amino acids. The CDR3, as DNA: TGTGCCAGCAGCGGACGGACAGGGAGGACTGAAGCTTTCTTT. Protein sequence: CASSGRTGRTEAFF.

The chain uses TRBV9 and TRBJ2-3; D is undetermined. The CDR3 is 14 amino acids. V was shortened by 0 bases and J by 3 bases, with 8 bases between the two germline ends. Germline V gives CDR1 SGDLS, CDR2 YYNGEE. CDR3 coding DNA: TGTGCCAGCAGCGTAGCTCCACGGACAGATACGCAGTATTTT. Protein product: CASSVAPRTDTQYF.

The gene calls are TRBV18 and TRBJ2-7, with a possible D match to TRBD2 (7 bases). Germline V gene data show CDR1 as KGHSH and CDR2 as LQKENI. This CDR3 region has 13 residues. Deletions cut 6 bases from V and 3 bases from J, with 12 bases between. The CDR3 reads CASSRGGGYEQYF. In nucleotides, the CDR3 is TGTGCCAGCTCCAGAGGGGGGGGCTACGAGCAGTACTTC.

CDR3 nucleotide sequence: TGTGCCAGCAGCCAAGATACCGACAGCCCGTATGGCTACACCTTC. Amino acid sequence: CASSQDTDSPYGYTF. The chain joins TRBV14 to TRBJ1-2, with D tentatively TRBD1 (5 bases). The V and J ends lost 0 bases and 5 bases respectively, with 13 bases between them. The CDR3 runs 15 residues. CDR1 and CDR2 from the germline V gene are SGHDN and FVKESK.

The chain is built from TRBV5-1 and TRBJ1-6, with unresolved D. The CDR3 is 14 residues long. Deletions cut 4 bases from V and 10 bases from J, with 15 bases between. The germline V gene has CDR1 SGHRS and CDR2 YFSETQ. CDR3 amino acids: CASSHGLEGSPLHF. CDR3 DNA sequence: TGCGCCAGCAGCCACGGACTAGAAGGCTCACCCCTCCACTTT.

V and J are TRBV19 and TRBJ2-2; 7 bases are a match to TRBD1. V lost 6 bases to trimming and J lost 6 bases; unmatched junction nucleotides: 10. The CDR3 sequence is 15 residues long. The germline V gene has CDR1 LNHDA and CDR2 SQIVND (reference sequence). CDR3 nucleotides: TGTGCCAGTAGACAACACCTACAGGGGCCCGGGGAGCTGTTTTTT. It codes for CASRQHLQGPGELFF.

This clone occurred once. The chain is built from TRBV5-1 and TRBJ1-6, with 9 bases that match TRBD1. Germline assignment: CDR1 SGHRS and CDR2 YFSETQ. The CDR3 is 17 amino acids. J was trimmed by 8 bases and V by 4 bases; bases with no gene match: 13. CDR3 nucleotides: TGCGCCAGCAGCCCCCGACAGGGGGAAGGTAGAGATTCACCCCTCCACTTT. It encodes CASSPRQGEGRDSPLHF. The full variable domain, rest sourced from reference TRBV5-1 and TRBJ1-6, is KAGVTQTPRYLIKTRGQQVTLSCSPISGHRSVSWYQQTPGQGLQFLFEYFSETQRNKGNFPGRFSGRQFSNSRSEMNVSTLELGDSALYLCASSPRQGEGRDSPLHFGNGTRLTVT.

The chain joins TRBV27 to TRBJ1-2; possibly TRBD1 for D (5 bases). CDR1 and CDR2 from the germline V gene are MNHEY and SMNVEV (reference sequence). The V end was cut by 3 bases, the J end by 5 bases, with 19 bases between. There are 16 residues in the CDR3. CDR3 loop: CASSLVSGSRSYGYTF. The CDR3 nucleotides read TGTGCCAGCAGTTTGGTTTCAGGGTCCCGTTCGTATGGCTACACCTTC.

The chain is built from TRBV25-1 and TRBJ1-4, with a weak D call TRBD1 (5 bases). This CDR3 spans 17 amino acids. The ends were cut back, 2 bases at V and 1 base at J, with 14 bases in the middle. CDR1 and CDR2 (germline): MGHDK, SYGVNS. CDR3 loop: CASSEVWGEGTNEKLFF. The CDR3 region has the DNA TGTGCCAGCAGTGAAGTGTGGGGGGAGGGAACTAATGAAAAACTGTTTTTT.

The chain uses TRBV18 and TRBJ2-7; D not resolved. The V gene lost 3 bases and the J gene lost 2 bases, with 11 bases spanning the gap. Germline CDR1 is KGHSH and CDR2 is LQKENI. This CDR3 has 14 amino acids. The CDR3 sequence: CASSPTGLAYEQYF. The CDR3 DNA reads TGTGCCAGCTCACCGACCGGGTTAGCCTACGAGCAGTACTTC. Full variable domain (missing parts from reference TRBV18 and TRBJ2-7): NAGVMQNPRHLVRRRGQEARLRCSPMKGHSHVYWYRQLPEEGLKFMVYLQKENIIDESGMPKERFSAEFPKEGPSILRIQQVVRGDSAAYFCASSPTGLAYEQYFGPGTRLTVT.

The chain is built from TRBV11-2 and TRBJ2-3, with a weak D call TRBD1 (6 bases). Trimming took 6 bases from V and 1 from J, leaving 8 bases between them. CDR1 is SGHAT, CDR2 FQNNGV, per germline. The CDR3 covers 13 residues. CDR3 in amino acids: CASRRTGTDTQYF. In nucleotides, the CDR3 is TGTGCCAGCAGGCGGACAGGCACAGATACGCAGTATTTT.

The chain couples TRBV27 to TRBJ2-3; the match to TRBD2 covers 9 bases. The CDR3 extends over 17 amino acids. V dropped 4 bases and J dropped 2; count of bases not matched to a gene: 10. CDR1 is MNHEY, CDR2 SMNVEV, per germline (reference sequence). This chain's CDR3 is CASSSYIAGGSTDTQYF. CDR3 in DNA: TGTGCCAGCAGTTCCTATATCGCGGGGGGGTCCACAGATACGCAGTATTTT.

The chain recombines TRBV11-1 with TRBJ2-3; D is perhaps TRBD1 (7 bases). Germline CDR1 and CDR2: SGHAT and FQDESV (reference sequence). The length of the CDR3 is 16 residues. Trimming took off 1 base at V and 2 bases at J, with 13 bases between the two ends. The CDR3 reads CASSLGRDRLTDTQYF. CDR3 in DNA: TGTGCCAGCAGCTTAGGGCGGGACAGACTCACAGATACGCAGTATTTT.

This clone occurred once. The chain employs TRBV10-3 and TRBJ1-5; a weak D match, TRBD1 (6 bases). In germline, CDR1 is ENHRY, CDR2 SYGVKD. With 3 bases removed from V and 1 base from J, the gap between germline ends came to 7 bases. This CDR3 comprises 14 residues. CDR3 sequence: CAISERGSNQPQHF. DNA for the CDR3: TGTGCCATCAGTGAAAGGGGGAGCAATCAGCCCCAGCATTTT.

The V gene is TRBV7-2, the J gene TRBJ1-5; D possibly corresponds to TRBD1 (5 bases). V was trimmed by 1 base and J by 0 bases, leaving 7 bases between them. Looked up from germline, CDR1 is SGHTA and CDR2 is FQGNSA. The CDR3 has 15 residues. In nucleotides, the CDR3 is TGTGCCAGCAGCTTAGTTGGGGCTAGCAATCAGCCCCAGCATTTT. Its translation is CASSLVGASNQPQHF.